What follows describes a single T cell receptor (beta chain). Its antigen is not known. Trimming took 3 bases from V and 4 from J, leaving 3 bases between them. The CDR3 extends over 11 amino acids. CDR1 is SGHTA, CDR2 FQGNSA, per germline. This sample's treatment: oral pan-JAK inhibitor, 5-10 mg twice daily. The entry originates in a study of CD8+ T cells in alopecia areata. Overall study findings and caveats: While patients received tofacitinib, many expanded lesional clones remained present in scalp and blood.

Sequencing used cDNA as its template, made by extracting RNA and reverse transcribing it. The table came from immunoSEQ multiplex PCR; TCRdb's copy has only in-frame clones and leaves some out. The sample contains about 200,000 clones, 50% to 60% of which appear only once. The chain links TRBV7-2 to TRBJ1-2; no reliable D call. Sequencing used CD4+ T cells sorted from blood, obtained at week 4, from a patient treated with tofacitinib. The origin of this receptor is a human donor with alopecia areata. CDR3 amino acids: CASSFGYGYTF. CDR3 DNA sequence: TGTGCCAGCAGCTTCGGCTATGGCTACACCTTC.